The 18 T cell receptor beta chains given below trace back to one sample, sequenced in a study of cytomegalovirus exposure and HLA in healthy donors. Primers for the PCR totalled 60 Vbeta and 13 Jbeta. Only in-frame clones appear in the TCRdb table, and some are missing; sequencing was by immunoSEQ multiplex PCR. The sample includes 130,000 or so clones, 66% of them seen just once. Sequencing input: PBMCs. These receptors came from a woman between 55 and 75 years old in good health and CMV-seronegative.

This clone was observed once. This CDR3 reads CASSLWGLLGAGGPDTDTQYF. CDR3 in DNA: TGCGCCAGCAGCTTGTGGGGCCTCTTGGGAGCGGGAGGGCCGGACACAGATACGCAGTATTTT. The chain employs TRBV5-1 and TRBJ2-3; 10 nucleotides line up with TRBD2. CDR3 length: 21 amino acids. With V trimmed by 1 base and J by 2 bases, 19 bases remained unmatched. Germline assignment: CDR1 SGHRS and CDR2 YFSETQ.

The V and J genes are TRBV11-2 and TRBJ2-7, with D unclear. There are 14 residues in the CDR3. V lost 5 bases and J lost 1, with 12 bases in between. Germline assignment: CDR1 SGHAT and CDR2 FQNNGV. Here the CDR3 reads CASSPDRVSYEQYF. The CDR3 nucleotides read TGTGCCAGCAGCCCAGATCGGGTTTCCTACGAGCAGTACTTC.

The sample holds a few counts of this clone. The chain combines TRBV6-5 with TRBJ1-4; 9 bases fit TRBD1. V shed 10 bases, J shed 4 bases, and the junction held 10 bases outside the gene matches. Germline CDR1 is MNHEY and CDR2 is SVGAGI. This CDR3 region has 15 residues. DNA for the CDR3: TGTGCCACAAGTCTTGGGACAGGGCATAATGAAAAACTGTTTTTT. Translation: CATSLGTGHNEKLFF.

Points on this clone: This sample includes further DNA sequences coding for the same CDR3. The CDR3 bases are TGTGCCAGCAGGCCACTAGCGGGGGGTGGGGAGACCCAGTACTTC. It codes for CASRPLAGGGETQYF. This rearrangement joins TRBV2 to TRBJ2-5; 12 bases match TRBD2. The germline V gene encodes CDR1 SNHLY and CDR2 FYNNEI. The trim removed 6 bases at V and 5 bases at J, leaving 7 bases unmatched. The CDR3 totals 15 residues.

CDR3 region: CASSYRENEQFF. CDR3 nucleotides: TGTGCCAGCAGTTACAGGGAAAATGAGCAGTTCTTC. This rearrangement joins TRBV27 to TRBJ2-1; the D gene is possibly TRBD1 (6 bases). The CDR3 is 12 amino acids. Trimming pared 4 bases from V and 7 bases from J, leaving 8 bases between. Germline CDR1 MNHEY, CDR2 SMNVEV (reference sequence).

This chain connects TRBV9 to TRBJ2-1; D may be TRBD2 (6 bases). The CDR3 covers 12 residues. V was cut by 3 bases and J by 10 bases, with 11 bases left in between. In germline, CDR1 is SGDLS, CDR2 YYNGEE. The CDR3 bases are TGTGCCAGCAGCGGAGGGGCGGGAGAGCAGTTCTTC. Amino acids: CASSGGAGEQFF.

The chain has TRBV5-1 and TRBJ2-2, with 11 bases lining up with TRBD2. The CDR3 is made up of 16 amino acids. CDR1 is SGHRS and CDR2 is YFSETQ in the germline V gene. The J segment lost 6 bases and the V segment lost 3 bases, leaving 7 bases of the junction unmatched. CDR3 bases: TGCGCCAGCAGCTCGGGACTAGCGGACGCGTCCGGGGAGCTGTTTTTT. It yields the protein CASSSGLADASGELFF.

V and J are TRBV10-1 and TRBJ2-7; 9 nucleotides agree with TRBD1. The CDR3 runs to 15 residues. J was trimmed by 3 bases and V by 11 bases; bases with no gene match: 14. In germline, CDR1 is WNHNN, CDR2 SYGVQD (reference sequence). CDR3 in amino acids: CAPKHRGQSGYEQYF. The CDR3 coding sequence is TGCGCCCCTAAACACAGGGGGCAATCAGGCTACGAGCAGTACTTC.

This clone was recorded a few times. V usage is TRBV2 and J usage is TRBJ2-7; TRBD1 matches 11 bases. This CDR3 has 15 residues. CDR1 and CDR2 (germline): SNHLY, FYNNEI. The ends lost 5 bases at V and 4 bases at J; junction bases unmatched: 7. The CDR3 here is CASSLSGTGGYEQYF. CDR3 bases: TGTGCCAGCAGTTTATCCGGGACAGGGGGTTACGAGCAGTACTTC.

This clone was seen a handful of times. The genes are TRBV6-5 and TRBJ1-1; possible D gene TRBD1, 5 bases. The CDR3 contains 16 residues. The germline V and J ends were trimmed by 2 bases and 0 bases, with 13 bases remaining between them. Germline V gene sequence: CDR1 MNHEY, CDR2 SVGAGI. CDR3 residues: CASSYGGANMNTEAFF. The CDR3, as DNA: TGTGCCAGCAGTTACGGAGGGGCTAACATGAACACTGAAGCTTTCTTT.

V gene TRBV19 combines with J gene TRBJ2-1, with 8 bases matching TRBD1. This CDR3 is built from 16 residues. Germline V gene data show CDR1 as LNHDA and CDR2 as SQIVND (reference sequence). With V trimmed by 6 bases and J by 3 bases, 10 bases remained unmatched. CDR3: CASSVFGQGNYNEQFF. The CDR3 DNA follows: TGTGCCAGTAGCGTCTTCGGACAGGGAAACTACAATGAGCAGTTCTTC.

This clone was observed once. Because the CDR3's place on the DNA is in doubt, the DNA is left out and the CDR3 is given as listed by TCRdb. The chain employs TRBV27 and TRBJ2-6; TRBD2, the table's D call, lacks a check against the DNA. Germline CDR1 is MNHEY and CDR2 is SMNVEV (reference sequence). The CDR3 extends over 16 residues, inclusive of both ends. CDR3 region: CASSDWVGTGANVLAF.

The rearrangement uses TRBV7-2 and TRBJ2-5; TRBD1 matches 8 bases. With V trimmed by 3 bases and J by 5 bases, 8 bases remained unmatched. There are 15 residues in the CDR3. Germline V gene data show CDR1 as SGHTA and CDR2 as FQGNSA. CDR3 nucleotides: TGTGCCAGCAGCTTCCAGGGGGCAGGTCGCGAGACCCAGTACTTC. The encoded protein is CASSFQGAGRETQYF.

This clone was seen more than once but under ten times. The rearrangement uses TRBV5-4 and TRBJ1-2; perhaps TRBD1 as D (5 bases). V was clipped by 4 bases and J by 6 bases, with 19 bases between them. The CDR3 is made up of 15 amino acids. CDR1 and CDR2 (germline): SGHNT, YYREEE (reference sequence). CDR3 sequence (DNA): TGTGCCAGCAGCACTGGCACTGGGGCATTGAATGGCTACACCTTC. As protein: CASSTGTGALNGYTF.

V is TRBV28 and J is TRBJ2-7; 8 positions agree with TRBD1. J lost 1 base, V lost 7 bases, and 3 bases had no gene match. Germline V gene lookup returns CDR1 MDHEN and CDR2 SYDVKM. The CDR3 covers 13 residues. The CDR3 nucleotides read TGTGCCAGCACTGACAGGGGATCCTACGAGCAGTACTTC. Translation: CASTDRGSYEQYF.

The J gene is TRBJ1-1, the V gene TRBV7-2; possible D gene TRBD1, 6 bases. The germline CDR1 and CDR2 sequences are SGHTA and FQGNSA. Deletions cut 6 bases from V and 5 bases from J, with 13 bases between. The length of the CDR3 is 13 residues. DNA for the CDR3: TGTGCCAGCAGACAGGGAGGGCGTACTGAAGCTTTCTTT. It yields the protein CASRQGGRTEAFF.

This rearrangement joins TRBV7-3 to TRBJ2-6; 10 bases agree with TRBD2. The length of the CDR3 is 17 residues. Germline assignment: CDR1 SGHTA and CDR2 FQGTGA. Germline trimming cut 2 bases from V and 3 bases from J; bases unmatched to any gene: 4. CDR3 DNA: TGTGCCAGCAGCTTACTAGCGGGAGTACTTGGGGCCAACGTCCTGACTTTC. It specifies CASSLLAGVLGANVLTF.

This chain uses TRBV25-1 with TRBJ1-4, with 10 bases fitting TRBD1. This CDR3 spans 17 amino acids. CDR1 MGHDK and CDR2 SYGVNS come from the germline V gene. V was clipped by 6 bases and J by 7 bases; unmatched bases: 14. The CDR3 coding sequence is TGTGCCAGCAGGCCGGGACAGGGGTTTCGTGGGGGTGAAAAACTGTTTTTT. Encoded protein: CASRPGQGFRGGEKLFF.